The source of this TCR beta chain is a study of CD8+CD57+ T cells in acquired aplastic anemia (dated by TCRdb to the late 2010s). Looking at the study overall: DNA extracted from sorted CD4+ and CD8+ cells had a mean of about 3.2 ug, with a range of about 0.2 to 30 ug. CD8+CD57+ expansion was defined as a frequency above the mean frequency observed in healthy subjects.

V is clipped by 0 bases and J by 2 bases, and the sequence between their germline boundaries is 4 bases long. CDR1 SQVTM and CDR2 ANQGSEA were looked up in the germline V gene. From its cysteine to its phenylalanine, the CDR3 spans 12 amino acids. Only CDR3 DNA remains: 36 bases, in frame from the first base. TCR beta VDJ combination and CDR3 sequence profiling used genomic DNA as the template. TCR repertoire sequencing was run on an Illumina HiSeq 2000. The source study handled its data this way. TRBV/TRBJ rearrangement plots, CDR3 size and DJ length profiles, and Simpson's diversity index were used to assess repertoires. The most abundant DNA sequence in the deep sequencing data was defined as the immunodominant clone. CDR3 amino acid sequences were screened for sharing across subjects and compared with published repertoires and the VDJdb database. In TCRdb, the public reads were trimmed at Q25 with fastp and aligned with MiXCR, with productive beta chains retained. Entries are consolidated by CDR3 protein sequence, retaining the most common genes and DNA. TCRdb assigned the V and J calls; the authors' analysis was not used. Counted in this sample were under 150,000 distinct CDR3 sequences; almost 40% of them appeared once. Around 2.5% of the sample rests with the top ten.

General conclusions and limits of the study: Patients and healthy controls showed no significant difference in CD8+ Simpson's diversity (P=0.060). Roughly 31 CD8+ CDR3 sequences were shared between patients and controls but appeared highly expressed in patients and within their immunodominant clones.

A word on this clonotype: Its binding antigen is unknown. Base-call qualities are not available, and no considerably larger clone is one nucleotide away.

Expansion of CD8+CD57+ cells had been shown by flow cytometry in the patients chosen for sequencing. Every patient had a diagnosis of severe acquired aplastic anemia based on International Study of Aplastic Anemia and Agranulocytosis and Camitta criteria. Patients had received no therapy at the time of blood sampling. TCR repertoires of sorted CD4+ and CD8+ blood T cells from severe aplastic anemia patients and healthy subjects were deep-sequenced in the study. In the USA, patient enrollment took place under clinicaltrials.gov protocols 00001620, 01623167, 00001397, 00071045, 00081523 and 00961064. Ficoll-Paque density gradient centrifugation was used to isolate peripheral blood mononuclear cells. CD4+ and CD8+ T cells were sorted by FACS or magnetic beads before DNA extraction.

The chain links TRBV29-1 with TRBJ1-2; a confident D gene designation cannot be given. Input material: sorted CD4+, CD8+, or CD8+CD57+ T cells (not recorded which) from PBMCs. This TCR was sampled from a human donor with aplastic anemia. CDR3 region: CSVEDQNYGYTF. Read as DNA, the sequence is TGCAGCGTTGAAGACCAGAACTATGGCTACACCTTC.